The entry that follows covers one T cell receptor (beta chain) sequence. No antigen is known for it. No base quality values were provided; no much bigger clone lies one nucleotide off. Peripheral blood CD8+ and CD4+ T cells from healthy donors, Susac syndrome patients and multiple sclerosis patients were profiled by high-throughput TCR beta sequencing. Treatment-naive patients with stable or active relapsing-remitting disease fulfilling revised McDonald criteria were used as multiple sclerosis controls. Bulk CD8+ and CD4+ T cells were purified by magnetic negative isolation, while CD8+ TEMRA cells were enriched using FACS. Blood was collected in EDTA tubes and processed within 24 hours, with PBMCs isolated through density gradient centrifugation. PBMCs intended for TCR sequencing were cryopreserved in liquid nitrogen and thawed later in a water bath at 37 degrees C. A purity of at least 90% was achieved for sorted or isolated CD4+, CD8+ and CD8+ TEMRA cells.

This entry comes from a study of CD8 T cells in Susac syndrome (dated by TCRdb to between 2017 and 2020). For context, the study as a whole: Repertoire sequencing was used to test whether CD8+ T cell activation and differentiation in Susac syndrome was antigen driven. CD8+ T cell repertoire clonality was compared between about a dozen healthy donors, approximately 14 Susac syndrome patients and around 15 multiple sclerosis patients. The research as a whole found: The number of individuals in the TCR sequencing and HLA analysis was acknowledged as relatively small.

RNA was extracted using the RNeasy kit, and about 0.45 to 1 microgram was reverse transcribed with random hexamers. The immunoSEQ multiplex PCR assay, covering 54 Vbeta and 13 Jbeta segments, was used to amplify TCR beta CDR3 regions. PCR amplification bias was corrected using a synthetic template baseline for primer optimization and computational correction. Regarding the original processing steps: Reads were annotated to V, D and J genes per IMGT and analyzed with immunoSEQ Analyzer, keeping only productive sequences. Clonality was computed as one minus Shannon entropy normalized by log2 of the number of productive unique sequences. Public and private clones were assessed among the 100 most prevalent clones of each patient and control. Clones were defined as Susac-specific when absent from the healthy and MS cohorts, from some 1,100 published viral clones and from other ImmuneACCESS disease sequences. The raw public data were reprocessed by TCRdb itself: fastp quality trimming at Q25, MiXCR clonotype calling, in-frame beta chains only. Each record represents a unique CDR3 protein, reported with the most common genes and DNA among its rows. TCRdb's processing, not the authors' own work, is the source of the V and J calls. This sample is represented by about 60,000 distinct CDR3 sequences; 94% of them were singletons. 0.56% of the sample comes from the top ten.

Sequenced: CD8+ T cells from PBMCs. The sequence was obtained from a human donor with multiple sclerosis.

Here is the DNA: TGTGCCAGCAGTTACGACTTCAATCAGCCCCAGCATTTT. Its coded protein is CASSYDFNQPQHF. This chain joins TRBV6-2 or TRBV6-3 to TRBJ1-5, with no confidently assigned D gene. V and J are truncated by 2 bases and 3 bases respectively, leaving an intervening sequence of 5 bases. The germline V gene provides CDR1 MNHEY and CDR2 SVGEGT. The CDR3 spans 13 residues, from the cysteine through the phenylalanine. Solely the CDR3 DNA is kept, with 39 bases framed from the first base.